Shown below are 18 T cell receptor beta chains from a single sample sequenced in a study of identical twins (dated by TCRdb to about 2016). Receptor amplification or capture employed 5' RACE. The listed sequencing device is Illumina HiSeq 2000. The public sequencing data were trimmed at Q25 with fastp and processed into clonotypes with MiXCR by TCRdb, which kept only in-frame beta chains. Entries that share a CDR3 protein sequence are merged under the most common genes and DNA. A total of 240,000 or so distinct CDR3 sequences appear in this sample, over 9.5% of them only once. The top ten clones comprise more than 8% of the sample. Sequencing was performed on memory T cells sorted from blood. The cell subset or site label corresponds to: CD45RO+ enriched T cells. Receptors were obtained from a man aged 50 to 60 in good health.

This clonotype was counted many times. This chain links TRBV4-1 with TRBJ2-5, with D perhaps given as TRBD1 or TRBD2 (5 bases each). The V gene's germline CDR1 is MGHRA and CDR2 YSYEKL. Trimming shortened V by 4 bases and J by 5 bases, and 17 bases separated the two germline ends. The CDR3 loop spans 15 amino acids. In nucleotides, the CDR3 is TGCGCCAGCAGCCCCGGGGCACAGACTACGGAGACCCAGTACTTC. Translation: CASSPGAQTTETQYF.

In this sample, this clonotype turned up many times. The CDR3, as DNA: TGTGCCAGCAGCTCGAAGACAGGGGGGAGTTTCGGGGAGCTGTTTTTT. As protein: CASSSKTGGSFGELFF. The chain combines TRBV7-2 with TRBJ2-2; 9 bases match TRBD1. The CDR3 extends over 16 amino acids. After removal of 4 bases from V and 7 bases from J, the junction contained 10 bases not matched to a gene. Germline V gene data show CDR1 as SGHTA and CDR2 as FQGNSA.

This clonotype was detected many times. V and J are TRBV6-5 and TRBJ2-7; no clear D gene. The CDR3 totals 14 residues. With 2 bases removed from V and 0 bases from J, the gap between germline ends came to 8 bases. The V gene's germline CDR1 is MNHEY and CDR2 SVGAGI. The CDR3, as DNA: TGTGCCAGCAGTTACGTAGACGGCTCCTACGAGCAGTACTTC. Its protein product is CASSYVDGSYEQYF.

This rearrangement joins TRBV6-5 to TRBJ2-7, with D perhaps matching TRBD2 (5 bases). The CDR3 runs to 16 residues. In germline, CDR1 is MNHEY, CDR2 SVGAGI. V lost 5 bases, J lost 3 bases, and 20 bases lay in between. CDR3 nucleotide sequence: TGTGCCAGCAGTAACCCCCGGGGTGGGTTATACTACGAGCAGTACTTC. Its translation: CASSNPRGGLYYEQYF.

This clonotype was seen repeatedly, ten times or more. This chain links TRBV10-3 with TRBJ2-7; D ambiguous. The V and J ends lost 4 bases and 2 bases respectively, with 6 bases between them. Germline V gene lookup returns CDR1 ENHRY and CDR2 SYGVKD. This CDR3 is built from 12 residues. The CDR3 reads CAISAAPYEQYF. CDR3 nucleotides: TGTGCCATCAGTGCAGCTCCCTACGAGCAGTACTTC.

This clonotype appeared many times. The J gene is TRBJ1-1, the V gene TRBV20-1; TRBD1 is a possible D gene (6 bases). CDR1 is DFQATT, CDR2 SNEGSKA, per germline (reference sequence). This CDR3 is 14 amino acids long. V lost 6 bases and J 1 base, leaving 15 bases between the germline ends. The CDR3 protein is CSAPNQGQNTEAFF. DNA for the CDR3: TGCAGTGCCCCAAACCAGGGACAGAACACTGAAGCTTTCTTT.

This clonotype appeared a few times. The V and J genes are TRBV27 and TRBJ1-5; D gene unclear. In germline, CDR1 is MNHEY, CDR2 SMNVEV (reference sequence). CDR3 size: 15 residues. Trimming pared 5 bases from V and 4 bases from J, leaving 15 bases between. CDR3 DNA sequence: TGTGCCAGCAGTAGAACCACGGGAGTTAATCAGCCCCAGCATTTT. Protein product: CASSRTTGVNQPQHF.

CDR3 nucleotides: TGTGCCAGCAGTGAAAGGCCCTATAATTCACCCCTCCACTTT. Protein: CASSERPYNSPLHF. The chain uses TRBV25-1 and TRBJ1-6, with D unresolved. The CDR3 has 14 amino acids. V lost 2 bases and J 2 bases, leaving 4 bases between the germline ends. Germline-derived CDR1 and CDR2 are MGHDK and SYGVNS. The variable domain in full, completed from reference TRBV25-1 and TRBJ1-6, reads EADIYQTPRYLVIGTGKKITLECSQTMGHDKMYWYQQDPGMELHLIHYSYGVNSTEKGDLSSESTVSRIRTEHFPLTLESARPSHTSQYLCASSERPYNSPLHFGNGTRLTVT.

This clonotype appeared many times. The V call is TRBV5-1, the J call TRBJ2-1; the D is unclear. The CDR3 sequence is 12 residues long. From germline, CDR1 is SGHRS and CDR2 YFSETQ. Trimming removed 3 bases from V and 7 bases from J, with 8 bases in between. This chain's CDR3 is CASSYSRNEQFF. The DNA for the CDR3 is TGCGCCAGCAGCTACAGCCGGAATGAGCAGTTCTTC.

This chain uses TRBV24-1 with TRBJ2-7, with D possibly matching TRBD1 (6 bases). Germline CDR1 and CDR2: KGHDR and SFDVKD. V was trimmed by 1 base and J by 5 bases, leaving 8 bases between them. The CDR3 is made up of 13 amino acids. The CDR3: CATSDLQGDEQYF. The DNA of the CDR3 is TGTGCCACCAGTGATTTACAGGGTGACGAGCAGTACTTC.

At least ten counts were recorded for this clonotype. This chain links TRBV7-2 with TRBJ1-5; D uncertain. The V end lost 1 base, the J end lost 4 bases, and 8 bases lay between the germline ends. Germline values: CDR1 SGHTA, CDR2 FQGNSA. The CDR3 contains 14 residues. The DNA for the CDR3 is TGTGCCAGCAGCTTAGGACCCTTAAATCAGCCCCAGCATTTT. It specifies CASSLGPLNQPQHF.

This clonotype was seen ten or more times. The chain carries TRBV12-3 or TRBV12-4 and TRBJ2-3; 10 bases agree with TRBD1. V shed 6 bases, J shed 2 bases, and the junction held 5 bases outside the gene matches. This CDR3 comprises 15 residues. CDR3 DNA sequence: TGTGCCAGCAGCCTCGGGACAGGGGACACAGATACGCAGTATTTT. This codes for CASSLGTGDTDTQYF.

This clonotype has ten or more counts. The chain employs TRBV2 and TRBJ2-5; D ambiguous. Germline-derived CDR1 and CDR2 are SNHLY and FYNNEI. This CDR3 is built from 13 residues. The V gene lost 7 bases and the J gene lost 5 bases, with 14 bases spanning the gap. CDR3 in DNA: TGTGCCAGCATTCGCGGCCCAAGGGAGACCCAGTACTTC. This codes for CASIRGPRETQYF.

This clonotype was detected a few times. CDR3 region: CASRETSGGSYNEQFF. CDR3 in DNA: TGTGCCAGCAGAGAGACTAGCGGGGGATCCTACAATGAGCAGTTCTTC. The gene calls are TRBV6-1 and TRBJ2-1; 12 nucleotides align to TRBD2. The CDR3 loop spans 16 amino acids. Germline V lookup: CDR1 MNHNS, CDR2 SASEGT. The junction had 4 bases not matched to a gene; V was cut back by 6 bases and J by 1 base.

This clonotype was found a few times. V usage is TRBV20-1 and J usage is TRBJ2-1; weak D call: TRBD2 (6 bases). V lost 3 bases to trimming and J lost 0 bases, with 15 bases between them. Germline-derived CDR1 and CDR2 are DFQATT and SNEGSKA (reference sequence). The CDR3 extends over 16 amino acids. CDR3 residues: CSARGLGGTSYNEQFF. Written as DNA, the CDR3 is TGCAGTGCTAGGGGGTTGGGGGGTACCTCCTACAATGAGCAGTTCTTC.

This clonotype was seen many times. The V call is TRBV29-1, the J call TRBJ2-7; the D gene is possibly TRBD2 (6 bases). Germline-derived CDR1 and CDR2 are SQVTM and ANQGSEA. The length of the CDR3 is 12 residues. Trimming removed 5 bases from V and 3 bases from J, with 11 bases in between. CDR3 in DNA: TGCAGCGTTCGCGGGGTTCTCTACGAGCAGTACTTC. Amino acid sequence: CSVRGVLYEQYF.

This sequence joins TRBV2 and TRBJ1-6, with TRBD1 identical over 7 bases. CDR1 and CDR2 from the germline V gene are SNHLY and FYNNEI. The V segment lost 7 bases and the J segment 0 bases; nucleotides outside the gene matches: 3. CDR3 length equals 15 residues. The CDR3 sequence: CASTGQSSYNSPLHF. The CDR3, as DNA: TGTGCCAGCACGGGACAGAGCTCCTATAATTCACCCCTCCACTTT.

This clonotype has a handful of counts. The chain combines TRBV6-2 or TRBV6-3 with TRBJ2-2; 7 bases fit TRBD1. The junction had 11 bases not matched to a gene; V was cut back by 7 bases and J by 3 bases. The CDR3 loop spans 16 amino acids. Germline-derived CDR1 and CDR2 are MNHEY and SVGEGT. In DNA form, the CDR3 reads TGTGCCAGCATCTCCGCCGGGACAGTGGACACCGGGGAGCTGTTTTTT. Amino acid sequence: CASISAGTVDTGELFF.